The 23 T cell receptor beta chains in this list originate from one sample, sequenced in a study of blood T cell repertoires in COVID-19. Only in-frame clones appear in the TCRdb table, and some are missing; sequencing was by immunoSEQ multiplex PCR. This table has some 180,000 clones, around 90% appearing once. The sequenced sample consisted of peripheral blood. Source of these receptors: a man aged 35-49 years with acute or convalescent COVID-19.

The rearrangement joins TRBV7-8 to TRBJ1-2; D is uncertain. The CDR3 has 13 residues. V was cut by 1 base and J by 8 bases, with 11 bases left in between. Germline CDR1 reads SGHVS; CDR2 reads FQNEAQ. The DNA of the CDR3 is TGTGCCAGCAGCTTAGACGGGGTCGGAGGCTACACCTTC. Amino acid sequence: CASSLDGVGGYTF.

The rearrangement links TRBV5-5 to TRBJ2-2; 7 bases map to TRBD1. Germline-derived CDR1 and CDR2 are SGHKS and YYEKEE (reference sequence). CDR3 size: 15 residues. Unmatched junction bases numbered 8, after V lost 5 bases and J lost 4 bases. Here the CDR3 DNA reads TGTGCCAGCAGTTTGACAGGGTCGAGCACCGGGGAGCTGTTTTTT. It translates to CASSLTGSSTGELFF. The full variable domain, in which reference TRBV5-5 and TRBJ2-2 provide the parts outside the CDR3, is DAGVTQSPTHLIKTRGQQVTLRCSPISGHKSVSWYQQVLGQGPQFIFQYYEKEERGRGNFPDRFSARQFPNYSSELNVNALLLGDSALYLCASSLTGSSTGELFFGEGSRLTVL.

This clone was recorded once. The rearrangement uses TRBV19 and TRBJ2-2; 8 bases match TRBD2. The germline V gene has CDR1 LNHDA and CDR2 SQIVND (reference sequence). Trimming removed 5 bases from V and 1 base from J; junction bases left unmatched: 3. The CDR3 loop spans 15 amino acids. The DNA for the CDR3 is TGTGCCAGTAGTTCTCGGGGGGGGAACACCGGGGAGCTGTTTTTT. It is translated as CASSSRGGNTGELFF.

The gene calls are TRBV2 and TRBJ1-4; 10 bases are shared with TRBD1. The CDR3 loop spans 15 amino acids. CDR1 is SNHLY and CDR2 is FYNNEI in the germline V gene. V lost 7 bases and J lost 7; bases outside the gene matches: 9. The CDR3 reads CASKIDRGQGEKLFF. The CDR3 bases are TGTGCCAGCAAGATCGACAGGGGGCAAGGTGAAAAACTGTTTTTT.

The chain joins TRBV19 to TRBJ1-6, with TRBD1 as a possible D gene (5 bases). V lost 1 base, J lost 14 bases, and 12 bases lay in between. Germline CDR1 reads LNHDA; CDR2 reads SQIVND (reference sequence). The CDR3 is 13 amino acids. For the CDR3, the DNA is TGTGCCAGTAGTATAGTTCAGGGTAGGGCCCTCCACTTT. Its protein product is CASSIVQGRALHF. The whole variable domain, remainder taken from reference TRBV19 and TRBJ1-6, is DGGITQSPKYLFRKEGQNVTLSCEQNLNHDAMYWYRQDPGQGLRLIYYSQIVNDFQKGDIAEGYSVSREKKESFPLTVTSAQKNPTAFYLCASSIVQGRALHFGNGTRLTVT.

Written as DNA, the CDR3 is TGCGCCAGCAGCCGTGATAGCAATGAGCAGTTCTTC. Its translation is CASSRDSNEQFF. The rearrangement uses TRBV4-1 and TRBJ2-1; no definite D call. This CDR3 contains 12 residues. In germline, CDR1 is MGHRA, CDR2 YSYEKL. The ends were cut back, 4 bases at V and 6 bases at J, with 7 bases in the middle.

The V and J genes are TRBV3-1 (or the pseudogene TRBV3-2) and TRBJ1-1; no firm D call. V lost 1 base and J 8 bases, leaving 11 bases between the germline ends. Germline V gives CDR1 LGHDT, CDR2 YNNKEL (reference sequence). The CDR3 consists of 13 residues. CDR3 protein: CASSQVRALEAFF. DNA for the CDR3: TGTGCCAGCAGCCAAGTGAGGGCCCTCGAAGCTTTCTTT.

The genes are TRBV9 and TRBJ1-3, with 8 bases lining up with TRBD1. Per germline, CDR1 SGDLS and CDR2 YYNGEE. V lost 4 bases to trimming and J lost 4 bases; unmatched junction nucleotides: 4. The CDR3 length is 14 residues. CDR3 DNA sequence: TGTGCCAGCAGCCGGACAGGGAAAGGAAACACCATATATTTT. This gives the protein CASSRTGKGNTIYF.

The CDR3 sequence is CAAQRGTLTGELFF. The CDR3 region has the DNA TGTGCCGCACAACGGGGAACACTCACCGGGGAGCTGTTTTTT. The chain joins TRBV27 to TRBJ2-2, with a weak D call TRBD2 (5 bases). The CDR3 has 14 residues. Germline CDR1 reads MNHEY; CDR2 reads SMNVEV (reference sequence). V shed 11 bases and J shed 4 bases, with 17 bases lying between them.

The chain uses TRBV7-2 and TRBJ2-3; D is undetermined. Trimming stripped 4 bases from V and 7 bases from J, with 6 bases between. There are 11 residues in the CDR3. Per germline, CDR1 SGHTA and CDR2 FQGNSA. The CDR3 reads CASSSVNTQYF. The DNA for the CDR3 is TGTGCCAGCAGCTCAGTGAATACGCAGTATTTT. Combining the CDR3 with reference TRBV7-2 and TRBJ2-3 gives the whole variable domain GAGVSQSPSNKVTEKGKDVELRCDPISGHTALYWYRQSLGQGLEFLIYFQGNSAPDKSGLPSDRFSAERTGGSVSTLTIQRTQQEDSAVYLCASSSVNTQYFGPGTRLTVL.

The chain recombines TRBV3-1 (or the pseudogene TRBV3-2) with TRBJ2-5; 7 nucleotides agree with TRBD1. V dropped 7 bases and J dropped 2; count of bases not matched to a gene: 7. In germline, CDR1 is LGHDT, CDR2 YNNKEL (reference sequence). The CDR3 covers 14 residues. The CDR3 sequence: CASTEDRAQETQYF. In DNA form, the CDR3 reads TGTGCCAGCACCGAAGACAGGGCTCAAGAGACCCAGTACTTC.

The genes are TRBV7-2 and TRBJ1-1, with D hard to call. In germline, CDR1 is SGHTA, CDR2 FQGNSA. V lost 5 bases and J lost 0, with 7 bases in between. This CDR3 is built from 13 residues. The CDR3 DNA sequence: TGTGCCAGCAGCCCACGCGTGAACACTGAAGCTTTCTTT. Translated, it gives CASSPRVNTEAFF.

This rearrangement joins TRBV5-1 to TRBJ1-4, with D possibly TRBD1 on 5 matching bases. Germline CDR1 SGHRS, CDR2 YFSETQ. The CDR3 runs to 14 residues. The germline V and J ends were trimmed by 0 bases and 8 bases, with 11 bases remaining between them. DNA for the CDR3: TGCGCCAGCAGCTTGGGTCAGGGCCGCGAAAAACTGTTTTTT. Its protein product is CASSLGQGREKLFF.

V gene TRBV6-6 combines with J gene TRBJ1-1, with no clear D. The CDR3 is made up of 15 amino acids. Germline V gene data show CDR1 as MNHNY and CDR2 as SVGAGI (reference sequence). The V end lost 4 bases, the J end lost 4 bases, and 16 bases lay between the germline ends. The CDR3: CASSFRRGEGTEAFF. In DNA form, the CDR3 reads TGTGCCAGCAGTTTCAGACGGGGTGAGGGCACTGAAGCTTTCTTT.

This clone was observed a few times. The chain is built from TRBV9 and TRBJ2-3; TRBD1 agrees at 9 bases. CDR3 length: 14 amino acids. CDR1 is SGDLS, CDR2 YYNGEE, per germline. V lost 3 bases to trimming and J lost 5 bases; unmatched junction nucleotides: 4. The CDR3, as DNA: TGTGCCAGCAGCGCCCAGACAGGGGGAGATACGCAGTATTTT. It specifies CASSAQTGGDTQYF.

The V gene is TRBV4-3, the J gene TRBJ2-3, with TRBD2 matching 7 bases. V lost 0 bases, J lost 2 bases, and 2 bases stayed unmatched. This CDR3 spans 15 amino acids. Germline CDR1 LGHNA, CDR2 YSLEER. The DNA for the CDR3 is TGCGCCAGCAGCCAAGAGCGGGGGATCACAGATACGCAGTATTTT. This codes for CASSQERGITDTQYF.

This clone was recorded only once. Other DNA sequences in this specimen translate into the identical CDR3. The rearrangement uses TRBV19 and TRBJ1-5; D perhaps matches TRBD1 (5 bases). V shed 3 bases and J shed 7 bases, with 10 bases lying between them. This CDR3 has 13 residues. Per germline, CDR1 LNHDA and CDR2 SQIVND (reference sequence). The CDR3 nucleotides are TGTGCCAGTAGTATCGGGGGGAACCAGCCCCAGCATTTT. Amino acid sequence: CASSIGGNQPQHF.

The chain links TRBV24-1 to TRBJ2-1, with D possibly TRBD2 on 5 matching bases. Trimming removed 6 bases at V and 10 bases at J, with 27 bases between. The CDR3 covers 17 residues. The V gene's germline CDR1 is KGHDR and CDR2 SFDVKD. The CDR3: CATSYGTTIAGPREQFF. In DNA, the CDR3 is TGTGCCACCAGTTACGGAACGACTATCGCTGGCCCTCGCGAGCAGTTCTTC.

The CDR3 DNA reads TGTGCCAGCTCACCACTTTTCGGGGGGACTAGCACAGATACGCAGTATTTT. Encoded protein: CASSPLFGGTSTDTQYF. The V call is TRBV18, the J call TRBJ2-3; 7 nucleotides agree with TRBD2. The V segment lost 1 base and the J segment 0 bases; nucleotides outside the gene matches: 7. This CDR3 is built from 17 residues. The germline gives CDR1 KGHSH, CDR2 LQKENI.

This chain links TRBV5-1 with TRBJ2-1; TRBD2 might be the D (6 bases). Germline V gene sequence: CDR1 SGHRS, CDR2 YFSETQ. Trimming shortened V by 3 bases and J by 3 bases, and 13 bases separated the two germline ends. The CDR3 runs 15 residues. Here the CDR3 reads CASSSFQGGYNEQFF. CDR3 in DNA: TGCGCCAGCAGCTCTTTTCAGGGAGGCTACAATGAGCAGTTCTTC.

The chain employs TRBV10-3 and TRBJ2-1, with 10 bases that match TRBD2. Germline CDR1 reads ENHRY; CDR2 reads SYGVKD. CDR3 length: 14 residues. The junction had 4 bases not matched to a gene; V was cut back by 6 bases and J by 5 bases. Here the CDR3 reads CAIRSSGGHNEQFF. The CDR3 DNA sequence: TGTGCCATCAGGTCTAGCGGGGGTCACAATGAGCAGTTCTTC.

This chain joins TRBV9 and TRBJ1-4, with D possibly matching TRBD1 (6 bases). This CDR3 has 14 amino acids. The germline V and J ends were trimmed by 2 bases and 8 bases, with 13 bases remaining between them. Looked up from germline, CDR1 is SGDLS and CDR2 is YYNGEE. In DNA, the CDR3 is TGTGCCAGCAGCGTTTCAGACAGGCCGGAAAAACTGTTTTTT. Translation gives CASSVSDRPEKLFF.

This clone was picked up one time. The chain has TRBV5-5 and TRBJ1-1, with 9 bases identical to TRBD1. This CDR3 comprises 15 residues. Germline CDR1 and CDR2: SGHKS and YYEKEE (reference sequence). V shed 5 bases and J 2 bases; nucleotides not matched to a gene: 7. In DNA form, the CDR3 reads TGTGCCAGCAGAACGGACAGGGGCACAAACACTGAAGCTTTCTTT. Translating it yields CASRTDRGTNTEAFF.